Included here is one TCR beta chain sequence, with context. The CDR3 extends over 15 amino acids. Germline loops: CDR1 MDHEN, CDR2 SYDVKM. Trimming stripped 6 bases from V and 1 base from J, with 12 bases between. This entry is derived from a study of control samples from healthy donors and cancer patients. The method was immunoSEQ multiplex PCR; TCRdb's version includes in-frame clones alone and lacks a portion of them. The data show roughly 200,000 clones, over 80% seen once. This chain links TRBV28 with TRBJ1-4; D gene uncertain. Sequenced sample: blood. The clonotype originates from a man aged 18 to 35 in good health. The CDR3 region has the DNA TGTGCCAGCAGCCCCCTCCGGGGAACTAATGAAAAACTGTTTTTT. This gives the protein CASSPLRGTNEKLFF.